A selection of T cell receptor beta chains follows, all from one sample in a study of cytomegalovirus exposure and HLA in healthy donors. Data came from immunoSEQ multiplex PCR; TCRdb stores just in-frame clones and leaves some out. Here the sample table reports under 60,000 clones. Sequenced material: PBMCs. These receptors were taken from a woman aged 25 to 39 in good health and CMV-seropositive. CDR3s include the opening cysteine and the closing phenylalanine or tryptophan. Each record gives: V gene, D gene, J gene, CDR3 DNA, CDR3 protein. The D gene is left open where the match is weak.

TRBV2,TRBD2,TRBJ2-1,TGTGCCAGCAGGGGGGAGGGAGCGGGGGCCGACAATGAGCAGTTCTTC,CASRGEGAGADNEQFF
TRBV6-5,TRBD1,TRBJ1-2,TGTGCCAGCAGTAGGACAGGGGATGGCTACACCTTC,CASSRTGDGYTF
TRBV10-3,TRBD1,TRBJ1-1,TGTGCCTCAACCGGGACAGCGAACACTGAAGCTTTCTTT,CASTGTANTEAFF
TRBV4-1,TRBD1,TRBJ2-7,TGCGCCAGCAGCCAAACAGGGGGCGGAGGCTACGAGCAGTACTTC,CASSQTGGGGYEQYF
TRBV14,-,TRBJ2-3,TGTGCCAGCAGTGTCCGACAAAGCGGAACAGATACGCAGTATTTT,CASSVRQSGTDTQYF
TRBV5-1,-,TRBJ1-1,TGCGCCAGCACCGGGTCAGGGGCGAACACTGAAGCTTTCTTT,CASTGSGANTEAFF
TRBV14,-,TRBJ2-7,TGTGCCAGCAGCCCAACATACGAGCAGTACTTC,CASSPTYEQYF
TRBV5-1,TRBD2,TRBJ2-7,TGCGCCAGCAGCTTGCGGGGTGGGGGGGGCTACGAGCAGTACTTC,CASSLRGGGGYEQYF
TRBV7-9,-,TRBJ1-1,TGTGCCACGGACGGGAGTAACACTGAAGCTTTCTTT,CATDGSNTEAFF
TRBV19,TRBD1,TRBJ2-2,TGTGCCAGTAGGATTACAGGGGGAGACGGGGAGCTGTTTTTT,CASRITGGDGELFF
TRBV4-2,TRBD2,TRBJ2-7,TGTGCCAGCAGCCAAGTTTTAGCGGGAGGCACCTACGAGCAGTACTTC,CASSQVLAGGTYEQYF
TRBV7-9,-,TRBJ2-1,TGTGCCAGCACCGCTGTGGTTAGCTCCTACAATGAGCAGTTCTTC,CASTAVVSSYNEQFF
TRBV30,-,TRBJ2-5,TGTGCCTGGAGTGTAAACGGGAGAGAGACCCAGTACTTC,CAWSVNGRETQYF
TRBV7-2,-,TRBJ1-1,TGTGCCAGCAGCCAGGTGTTGAACACTGAAGCTTTCTTT,CASSQVLNTEAFF
TRBV5-1,TRBD1,TRBJ1-6,TGCGCCAGCAGGCTGGACAGGGGGAATTCACCCCTCCACTTT,CASRLDRGNSPLHF
TRBV5-6,-,TRBJ2-7,TGTGCCAGCAGCTTTAGTATGCGGGGAGCCTACGAGCAGTACTTC,CASSFSMRGAYEQYF
TRBV5-1,-,TRBJ2-1,TGCGCCAGCAGCTTGGCCAGAAACAATGAGCAGTTCTTC,CASSLARNNEQFF
TRBV2,-,TRBJ2-3,TGTGCCAGCAGAAGGGAGAAACTGGCAGATACGCAGTATTTT,CASRREKLADTQYF
TRBV2,-,TRBJ1-5,TGTGCCAGCAACGACGTCGGGGGGGTCGGTCAGCCCCAGCATTTT,CASNDVGGVGQPQHF
TRBV7-9,TRBD2,TRBJ2-1,TGTGCCAGCAGCTTAGGCATGGCGGGAGCGGACAATGAGCAGTTCTTC,CASSLGMAGADNEQFF
TRBV7-6,TRBD1,TRBJ1-1,TGTGCCAGCAGCTTAGCAGGGGGCCCTGAAGCTTTCTTT,CASSLAGGPEAFF
TRBV6-1,-,TRBJ1-5,TGTGCCAGCATTAAGACAACCAGCAATCAGCCCCAGCATTTT,CASIKTTSNQPQHF
TRBV30,TRBD2,TRBJ2-3,TGTGCCTGGAGGGGACTAGCGGGGGGGCCTGGCACGCAGTATTTT,CAWRGLAGGPGTQYF
TRBV19,-,TRBJ1-6,TGTGCCAGTAGTACCGGACAGCAAATGAATTCACCCCTCCACTTT,CASSTGQQMNSPLHF
TRBV30,TRBD2,TRBJ2-2,TGTGCCTGGAGGTGCTTCAAAGCGGGAGGGCCCAACACCGGGGAGCTGTTTTTT,CAWRCFKAGGPNTGELFF
TRBV6-1,-,TRBJ2-7,TGTGCCAGCAGTGAAGGGGGGCGAGGGGACGAGCAGTACTTC,CASSEGGRGDEQYF
TRBV16,TRBD1,TRBJ1-2,TGTGCCAGCAGCCAATCCAACTTGGTAGGGACAGCCCTAGGAAACTATGGCTACACCTTC,CASSQSNLVGTALGNYGYTF
TRBV5-1,TRBD1,TRBJ1-2,TGCGCCAGCAGTCAGACAGCTGGACAGGGAATCTATGGCTACACCTTC,CASSQTAGQGIYGYTF
TRBV10-1,-,TRBJ2-5,TGCGCCAGCAGTGAGTCAGTCAGGGGGACCCAGTACTTC,CASSESVRGTQYF
TRBV15,-,TRBJ1-1,TGTGCCACCAGCAGAGATGAGGGCACTGAAGCTTTCTTT,CATSRDEGTEAFF
TRBV5-1,-,TRBJ1-1,TGCGCCAGCAGCTTAGGGGATTTGAACACTGAAGCTTTCTTT,CASSLGDLNTEAFF
TRBV19,TRBD1,TRBJ1-2,TGTGCCAGTAGTATAGCTCTCGGGACAGGGGCCCCTAACTATGGCTACACCTTC,CASSIALGTGAPNYGYTF
TRBV6-5,TRBD2,TRBJ2-7,TGTGCCAGCAGAATAGCGGGGAACTATTACGAGCAGTACTTC,CASRIAGNYYEQYF
TRBV5-4,-,TRBJ2-2,TGTGCCAGCAGTGTGGCCGGACAGAACACCGGGGAGCTGTTTTTT,CASSVAGQNTGELFF
TRBV29-1,TRBD2,TRBJ2-5,TGCAGCGTAATAGCGGGAGGTGGGGAGAACCAGTACTTC,CSVIAGGGENQYF
TRBV5-6,-,TRBJ2-1,TGTGCCAGCAGCTTCCGGGCGGGACTTACCTACAATGAGCAGTTCTTC,CASSFRAGLTYNEQFF
TRBV10-1,TRBD2,TRBJ2-7,TGCGCCAGCAGTGAACGGGAGGGCTACGAGCAGTACTTC,CASSEREGYEQYF
TRBV7-9,TRBD2,TRBJ2-1,TGTGCCAGCAGCTTAGCTAGCGGGAGGCTGAATGAGCAGTTCTTC,CASSLASGRLNEQFF
TRBV19,TRBD1,TRBJ2-7,TGTGCCAGTAGTATAGGGACAGGGAGCTACGAGCAGTACTTC,CASSIGTGSYEQYF
TRBV5-1,-,TRBJ2-5,TGCGCCAGCAGCTTGGCTTACAGCCAAGAGACCCAGTACTTC,CASSLAYSQETQYF
TRBV5-6,TRBD1,TRBJ1-2,TGTGCCAGCAGCTCCGACCAGGGGGCGAGGGGCTACACCTTC,CASSSDQGARGYTF
TRBV7-7,TRBD1,TRBJ2-2,TGTGCTAGCAGCCGGGCCCCTTGGGACAGTTCAACCGGGGAGCTGTTTTTT,CASSRAPWDSSTGELFF
TRBV6-1,TRBD1,TRBJ2-7,TGTGCCAGCAGAATGAGGGACAGGGGTAACTACGAGCAGTACTTC,CASRMRDRGNYEQYF
TRBV7-8,-,TRBJ1-2,TGTGCCAGCAGCTTAGGGGCGCCTACTAACTATGGCTACACCTTC,CASSLGAPTNYGYTF
TRBV7-3,-,TRBJ2-3,TGTGCCAGCAGCCTAGGGACAAACACAGATACGCAGTATTTT,CASSLGTNTDTQYF
TRBV29-1,-,TRBJ1-4,TGCAGCGCAGGGGTGTCGAATGAAAAACTGTTTTTT,CSAGVSNEKLFF
TRBV7-9,-,TRBJ1-2,TGTGCCAGCAGCTACACGACGGGTAACTATGGCTACACCTTC,CASSYTTGNYGYTF
TRBV28,TRBD2,TRBJ2-5,TGTGCCAGCAGTATAGCTAGCGGTTACCAAGAGACCCAGTACTTC,CASSIASGYQETQYF
TRBV18,-,TRBJ2-5,TGTGCCAGCTCACCTCCCAAGACAGGTCGAGAGACCCAGTACTTC,CASSPPKTGRETQYF
TRBV11-2,-,TRBJ1-1,TGTGCCAGCAGCTTCCGACAGAACACTGAAGCTTTCTTT,CASSFRQNTEAFF
TRBV29-1,TRBD2,TRBJ2-1,TGCAGCGTTCTAGCGGGAGTGGGATACAATGAGCAGTTCTTC,CSVLAGVGYNEQFF
TRBV11-3,TRBD1,TRBJ1-2,TGTGCCAGCAGCTTAGATCGCCGGACAGGGAGAGGCTACACCTTC,CASSLDRRTGRGYTF
TRBV28,-,TRBJ2-2,TGTGCCAGCAGTAACTCCGGTATCCCGCGGGAGCTGTTTTTT,CASSNSGIPRELFF
TRBV5-1,TRBD1,TRBJ2-1,TGCGCCAGCAGCTTGGGACAGGGGGCATACAATGAGCAGTTCTTC,CASSLGQGAYNEQFF
TRBV4-1,-,TRBJ2-3,TGCGCCAGCAGCCAAGGGGCAGGGCGAACAGATACGCAGTATTTT,CASSQGAGRTDTQYF
TRBV5-1,TRBD2,TRBJ2-7,TGCGCCAGCAGCCAAGGGACTACCCCCAACTACGAGCAGTACTTC,CASSQGTTPNYEQYF
TRBV7-9,-,TRBJ1-2,TGTGCCAGCAGCCGGACAGATTATGGCTACACCTTC,CASSRTDYGYTF
TRBV5-1,TRBD1,TRBJ1-2,TGCGCCAGCAGCTTGGTTGGACAGGAATATGGCTACACCTTC,CASSLVGQEYGYTF
TRBV9,TRBD2,TRBJ2-7,TGTGCCAGCAGCGCCAAAGGACTAGCGGACGAGCAGTACTTC,CASSAKGLADEQYF